The 10 T cell receptor beta chains below were found in one sample sequenced in a study of cytomegalovirus exposure and HLA in healthy donors. The PCR ran on 60 Vbeta and 13 Jbeta primers. Only in-frame clones appear in the TCRdb table, and some are missing; sequencing was by immunoSEQ multiplex PCR. Of roughly 130,000 clones detected, approximately 68% appear once; the ten largest clones hold roughly 1.6%. Input material: PBMCs. The receptors were sampled from a man younger than 40 in good health and CMV-seropositive.

Only one count was recorded for this clone. The CDR3 sequence is CASSGYRANYGYTF. CDR3 in DNA: TGTGCCAGCTCCGGGTACAGGGCTAACTATGGCTACACCTTC. The chain uses TRBV18 and TRBJ1-2; possible D gene TRBD1, 6 bases. CDR1 is KGHSH and CDR2 is LQKENI in the germline V gene. Trimming left V 6 bases short and J 0 bases short, with 11 bases between. The CDR3 contains 14 residues.

The chain employs TRBV6-1 and TRBJ1-6; D is possibly TRBD1 (5 bases). CDR3 size: 14 residues. Germline values: CDR1 MNHNS, CDR2 SASEGT. V was pared by 2 bases and J by 14 bases, with 16 bases between. CDR3 sequence reads: CASSEQGPQVTLHF. Here the CDR3 DNA reads TGTGCCAGCAGTGAACAGGGTCCCCAGGTAACCCTCCACTTT.

The chain joins TRBV2 to TRBJ1-4; 8 nucleotides match TRBD1. Germline lookup yields CDR1 SNHLY and CDR2 FYNNEI. CDR3 length: 15 amino acids. Trimming at V came to 6 bases and at J to 7 bases, leaving 10 bases not matched to a gene. CDR3 in DNA: TGTGCCAGCAGCGTACAACAGGGGGTGGGTGAAAAACTGTTTTTT. Amino acid sequence: CASSVQQGVGEKLFF.

V and J are TRBV14 and TRBJ2-7; D is unclear. Trimming cost V 1 base and J 12 bases, with 13 bases left between them. Germline CDR1 SGHDN, CDR2 FVKESK. The length of the CDR3 is 12 residues. The CDR3 region is CASSQAGTRGYF. In DNA form, the CDR3 reads TGTGCCAGCAGCCAAGCTGGCACTCGCGGGTACTTC. Full variable domain (missing parts from reference TRBV14 and TRBJ2-7): EAGVTQFPSHSVIEKGQTVTLRCDPISGHDNLYWYRRVMGKEIKFLLHFVKESKQDESGMPNNRFLAERTGGTYSTLKVQPAELEDSGVYFCASSQAGTRGYFGPGTRLTVT.

The chain joins TRBV7-2 to TRBJ2-7; 12 positions agree with TRBD2. V shed 5 bases, J shed 2 bases, and the junction held 4 bases outside the gene matches. The CDR3 totals 15 residues. Germline assignment: CDR1 SGHTA and CDR2 FQGNSA. The CDR3 here is CASSETSGRPYEQYF. The CDR3 DNA follows: TGTGCCAGCAGCGAGACTAGCGGGAGACCCTACGAGCAGTACTTC.

The CDR3 nucleotides read TGTGCCAGCAGTCGGATGAGCACGACAGTAAGGAACACTGAAGCTTTCTTT. Translated, it gives CASSRMSTTVRNTEAFF. V usage is TRBV27 and J usage is TRBJ1-1; a weak D match, TRBD1 (5 bases). This CDR3 contains 17 residues. V dropped 5 bases and J dropped 1 base, with 20 bases sitting between them. CDR1 and CDR2 from the germline V gene are MNHEY and SMNVEV (reference sequence).

This clone was observed a handful of times. This chain joins TRBV27 and TRBJ2-7, with D possibly matching TRBD1 (6 bases). V lost 5 bases to trimming and J lost 1 base, with 6 bases between them. CDR1 and CDR2 from the germline V gene are MNHEY and SMNVEV (reference sequence). This CDR3 is 12 amino acids long. The CDR3 DNA reads TGTGCCAGCAGTGACAGGTCCTACGAGCAGTACTTC. It is translated as CASSDRSYEQYF.

This sequence joins TRBV10-3 and TRBJ2-3; 7 bases are a match to TRBD2. Trimming took 7 bases from V and 0 from J; bases not matched to a gene: 4. Germline V gene data show CDR1 as ENHRY and CDR2 as SYGVKD. CDR3 size: 14 residues. The CDR3 loop is CAIKTSASTDTQYF. The CDR3 DNA reads as TGTGCCATCAAAACTAGCGCGAGCACAGATACGCAGTATTTT.

V usage is TRBV2 and J usage is TRBJ2-5; 8 bases match TRBD2. The J call may be mistaken, given a closer DNA end match to TRBJ2-7. The CDR3 is 15 amino acids. The germline CDR1 and CDR2 sequences are SNHLY and FYNNEI. The CDR3 is CASSPLGLVNPEQYF. CDR3 nucleotides: TGTGCCAGCAGTCCTCTGGGACTAGTTAATCCCGAGCAGTACTTC.

This chain connects TRBV27 to TRBJ1-6, with D tentatively TRBD1 (6 bases). The CDR3 has 14 amino acids. V lost 6 bases and J lost 14, with 20 bases in between. From germline, CDR1 is MNHEY and CDR2 SMNVEV (reference sequence). CDR3 coding DNA: TGTGCCAGCAGCAGGACAGCAACCTACATGGCCCTCCACTTT. Translating it yields CASSRTATYMALHF.